This T cell receptor beta chain was recorded in a study of shared clonotypes between healthy human individuals. About the research overall: Three CD4 naive, three CD4 memory, two CD8 naive and one CD8 memory plate were used per donor.

CDR3 length: 14 residues. Germline V gene data show CDR1 as SNHLY and CDR2 as FYNNEI. Trimming stripped 2 bases from V and 0 bases from J, with 6 bases between. Data came from immunoSEQ multiplex PCR; TCRdb stores just in-frame clones and leaves some out. The sample contains about 2,200,000 clones, about 92% of which appear only once. CD8 cells regarded as naive lacked CD45RO, were positively chosen for CCR7, and omitted terminally differentiated effector memory CD45RA+ cells. This sequence originates from a man younger than 30 in good health. Some clones in this sample may be carry-over from other donors' samples. Sequencing was performed on naive CD8+ T cells from PBMCs. This chain uses TRBV2 with TRBJ2-3; D is unresolved. CDR3 nucleotides: TGTGCCAGCAGTGAATGGTCTAGCACAGATACGCAGTATTTT. Protein: CASSEWSSTDTQYF.